Listed below are T cell receptor beta chains from one sample, sequenced in a study of blood T cell repertoires in COVID-19. TCRdb's table, derived via immunoSEQ multiplex PCR, lists solely in-frame clones and lacks some. The table has tens of thousands of clones, 90% to 95% seen once; the top ten hold less than 2%. Sequencing was done on a sample of peripheral blood. The receptor source for this set is a man aged 55 to 70 with acute or convalescent COVID-19. Both conserved end residues are part of each CDR3. A D gene is named only where the DNA matches it firmly. The size entry is marked missing in some rows and otherwise reads once, few, many or a size class.

v_gene	d_gene	abundance	j_gene	CDR3nt	CDR3aa
TRBV6-5	TRBD1	few	TRBJ2-3	TGTGCCAGCGGGCGGACAGGTAGCACAGATACGCAGTATTTT	CASGRTGSTDTQYF
TRBV19	TRBD1	-	TRBJ1-5	TGTGCCAGTAGCGGAGGCGACAGGGGCGGCCAGCCCCAGCATTTT	CASSGGDRGGQPQHF
TRBV27	-	-	TRBJ2-7	TGTGCCAGCAGTTACCGGCGGGACCCCTACGAGCAGTACTTC	CASSYRRDPYEQYF
TRBV5-1	-	-	TRBJ2-5	TGCGCCAGCAGCTTGGAGACAGGGGAGGGAGAGACCCAGTACTTC	CASSLETGEGETQYF
TRBV19	-	-	TRBJ2-7	TGTGCCACCCTGGGGACTGGGGTGGGCGAGCAGTACTTC	CATLGTGVGEQYF
TRBV7-2	-	once	TRBJ1-6	TGTGCCAGCAGCTTACAGGGATCACCCCTCCACTTT	CASSLQGSPLHF
TRBV19	-	-	TRBJ1-5	TGTGCCAGTATGGCCGTGGGGAGGGGCAATCAGCCCCAGCATTTT	CASMAVGRGNQPQHF
TRBV2	TRBD2	-	TRBJ2-1	TGTGCCAGCAGCGGGACTAGCGGGAGCTCCTACAATGAGCAGTTCTTC	CASSGTSGSSYNEQFF
TRBV6-1	-	-	TRBJ1-2	TGTGCCAGCAGTGAAGGCAGGGGAGGCTACACCTTC	CASSEGRGGYTF
TRBV2	-	-	TRBJ1-4	TGTGCCAGCAGTGAAGACATAACTAATGAAAAACTGTTTTTT	CASSEDITNEKLFF
TRBV24-1	TRBD2	-	TRBJ2-3	TGTGCCACCGGGGACTACACAGATACGCAGTATTTT	CATGDYTDTQYF
TRBV11-1	-	-	TRBJ1-2	TGTGCCAGCAGCTTAGATTTGGGCGGGGAGCTGATCGGCTACACCTTC	CASSLDLGGELIGYTF
TRBV9	-	once	TRBJ2-6	TGTGCCAGCAGCGTAGATCGGGGGGCTGTTGGGGCCAACGTCCTGACTTTC	CASSVDRGAVGANVLTF
TRBV6-6	-	-	TRBJ1-1	TGTGCCAGCACTCCCGTCGGGAGTGAGGCCACTGAAGCTTTCTTT	CASTPVGSEATEAFF
TRBV12-3/TRBV12-4	-	-	TRBJ1-2	TGTGCCAGCAGTTGGGGGGGCCATGGCTACACCTTC	CASSWGGHGYTF
TRBV5-4	TRBD2	few	TRBJ2-7	TGTGCCAGCAGCCTGGGACTAGCGGGAGCTAGCTCCTACGAGCAGTACTTC	CASSLGLAGASSYEQYF
TRBV25-1	-	-	TRBJ2-5	TGTGCCAGCAGTGAAAACGGCCCGGGGACCCAGTACTTC	CASSENGPGTQYF
TRBV7-9	-	-	TRBJ2-3	TGTGCCAGCAGCTCCCCAGGGGCAGATACGCAGTATTTT	CASSSPGADTQYF
TRBV7-3	TRBD1	-	TRBJ2-3	TGTGCCAGCAGCTTATCGACAGGGGGCAGCACAGATACGCAGTATTTT	CASSLSTGGSTDTQYF
TRBV29-1	TRBD1	-	TRBJ1-1	TGCAGCGTTGGGGGGACAGGGGGCAGCACTGAAGCTTTCTTT	CSVGGTGGSTEAFF
TRBV4-2	-	few	TRBJ2-1	TGTGCCAGCAGCCGGGCGGGCGGGGCTGAGCAGTTCTTC	CASSRAGGAEQFF
TRBV30	TRBD2	-	TRBJ2-3	TGTGCCTGGGGGTCCCTTCTTAGCGGGGGCACAGATACGCAGTATTTT	CAWGSLLSGGTDTQYF
TRBV11-3	TRBD2	-	TRBJ2-5	TGTGCCAGCAGCTCCCAAATATCGGGGGGGGAGACCCAGTACTTC	CASSSQISGGETQYF
TRBV19	-	-	TRBJ1-6	TGTGCCAGTAGTCCTCCTCTTGCCGGGACACCCTATTCACCCCTCCACTTT	CASSPPLAGTPYSPLHF
TRBV2	-	-	TRBJ1-2	TGTGCCAGCAGACAGGGTGGAAACCTCTATGGCTACACCTTC	CASRQGGNLYGYTF
TRBV3-1/TRBV3-2	TRBD1	-	TRBJ1-4	TGTGCCAGCAGCCAATACGACAGGGCCAGATCTACAACTAATGAAAAACTGTTTTTT	CASSQYDRARSTTNEKLFF
TRBV18	TRBD2	-	TRBJ2-7	TGTGCCAGCTCTCCCGGACTAGCGGGAGTCTACGAGCAGTACTTC	CASSPGLAGVYEQYF
TRBV25-1	-	-	TRBJ1-1	TGTGCCAGCAGTGAACCGTTGCGGCAGATTGAAGCTTTCTTT	CASSEPLRQIEAFF
TRBV10-2	-	-	TRBJ2-7	TGCGCCAGCGGGCTAGCCCAGACCTACGAGCAGTACTTC	CASGLAQTYEQYF
TRBV30	-	-	TRBJ1-1	TGTGCCTGGAGCCCCAGGGAGGCGGGCACTGAAGCTTTCTTT	CAWSPREAGTEAFF
TRBV5-1	TRBD2	-	TRBJ2-5	TGCGCCAGCAGCTTGGCCGGCGGGAGCGGAGGGGAGACCCAGTACTTC	CASSLAGGSGGETQYF
TRBV29-1	TRBD1	-	TRBJ2-6	TGCAGCGTTGAACTCCGGGACAGGGGCTCTGGGGCCAACGTCCTGACTTTC	CSVELRDRGSGANVLTF
TRBV19	TRBD1	-	TRBJ2-2	TGTGCCAGTAGGGACAGGGGATCGACCGGGGAGCTGTTTTTT	CASRDRGSTGELFF
TRBV14	-	-	TRBJ1-1	TGTGCCAGCAGCCACGGGGGGGGCTCTGAAGCTTTCTTT	CASSHGGGSEAFF
TRBV7-2	-	-	TRBJ1-1	TGTGCCAGCAGCTCAGGGGATAACATGAACACTGAAGCTTTCTTT	CASSSGDNMNTEAFF
TRBV6-1	-	-	TRBJ2-2	TGTGCCAGCAGTGACAACAGAGACACCGGGGAGCTGTTTTTT	CASSDNRDTGELFF
TRBV28	TRBD2	-	TRBJ2-3	TGTGCCAGCCGACGGGACTACACTAGCACAGATACGCAGTATTTT	CASRRDYTSTDTQYF
TRBV4-2	-	-	TRBJ1-3	TGTGCCAGCAGCCAAGATCGGTCAGGGGCTAGAAACACCATATATTTT	CASSQDRSGARNTIYF
TRBV6-2/TRBV6-3	TRBD2	-	TRBJ2-5	TGTGCCAGCAGCCTGGGGGGGCAAGAGACCCAGTACTTC	CASSLGGQETQYF
TRBV29-1	-	-	TRBJ1-1	TGCAGCGTTTGCCCGGACACCTATAACATGAACACTGAAGCTTTCTTT	CSVCPDTYNMNTEAFF
TRBV10-3	-	-	TRBJ1-6	TGTGCCATCAGTGAGTCAGGAGGTTCACCCCTCCACTTT	CAISESGGSPLHF
TRBV5-1	TRBD2	-	TRBJ2-2	TGCGCCAGCAGCGGGAGGACTAGCGAGAACACCGGGGAGCTGTTTTTT	CASSGRTSENTGELFF
TRBV24-1	TRBD2	-	TRBJ2-5	TGTGCCACCAGTGATTGGGGGGGTGCTGAAGAGACCCAGTACTTC	CATSDWGGAEETQYF
TRBV7-3	-	-	TRBJ2-2	TGTGCCAGCAGCCTCCCCCTCGGGGAGCTGTTTTTT	CASSLPLGELFF
TRBV24-1	-	-	TRBJ2-4	TGTGCCACCAGTGATTCAGACAGACGTCAGTACTTC	CATSDSDRRQYF
TRBV7-9	TRBD1	-	TRBJ1-2	TGTGCCAGCAGCGCCGGGACAGGGGAGAACTATGGCTACACCTTC	CASSAGTGENYGYTF
TRBV2	TRBD2	-	TRBJ2-1	TGTGCCAGCAGAGAGGAGACTAGCGGGAGGGATGAGCAGTTCTTC	CASREETSGRDEQFF
TRBV24-1	TRBD1	-	TRBJ2-1	TGTGCCACCATGGGACAGCCCTCCTACAATGAGCAGTTCTTC	CATMGQPSYNEQFF
TRBV18	TRBD1	-	TRBJ1-1	TGTGCCAGCTCACGACAGGGGGACACTGAAGCTTTCTTT	CASSRQGDTEAFF
TRBV5-4	-	-	TRBJ2-7	TGTGCCAGCAGCGGGGGGGACAACCCCGGGGAGCAGTACTTC	CASSGGDNPGEQYF
TRBV7-9	TRBD2	-	TRBJ2-5	TGTGCCAGCAGCAATGGACTAGCGGGAGGAGAGACCCAGTACTTC	CASSNGLAGGETQYF
TRBV7-9	-	-	TRBJ2-1	TGTGCCAGCGACCAGGCAGGGGGGCTCTACAATGAGCAGTTCTTC	CASDQAGGLYNEQFF
TRBV3-1/TRBV3-2	-	-	TRBJ2-7	TGTGCCAGCAGCCAAGGCATAGCCTACGAGCAGTACTTC	CASSQGIAYEQYF
TRBV28	-	-	TRBJ2-5	TGTGCCAGCAGTGGCACGGTGGGGGGTCGGGAGACCCAGTACTTC	CASSGTVGGRETQYF
TRBV6-2/TRBV6-3	-	-	TRBJ2-2	TGTGCCAGCAGTTACAAACAGTGGTTCGGTAGCGGGGAGCTGTTTTTT	CASSYKQWFGSGELFF
TRBV7-2	-	-	TRBJ2-7	TGTGCCAGCAGCTCAATCAGGCTCCACGAGCAGTACTTC	CASSSIRLHEQYF
TRBV18	TRBD2	-	TRBJ2-1	TGTGCCAGCTCTCCTACAGGACTAGCGGGATCCCACCAGTTCTTC	CASSPTGLAGSHQFF
TRBV7-2	-	once	TRBJ2-7	TGTGCCAGCAGCTTTGGGTCCACCGGGATCCAATACGAGCAGTACTTC	CASSFGSTGIQYEQYF
TRBV5-4	-	-	TRBJ2-1	TGTGCCAGCAGCTTGGGACTCCACTCCTACAATGAGCAGTTCTTC	CASSLGLHSYNEQFF
TRBV27	TRBD2	-	TRBJ2-1	TGTGCCAGCAGTTTCTCGACTAGCGGGTACAATGAGCAGTTCTTC	CASSFSTSGYNEQFF